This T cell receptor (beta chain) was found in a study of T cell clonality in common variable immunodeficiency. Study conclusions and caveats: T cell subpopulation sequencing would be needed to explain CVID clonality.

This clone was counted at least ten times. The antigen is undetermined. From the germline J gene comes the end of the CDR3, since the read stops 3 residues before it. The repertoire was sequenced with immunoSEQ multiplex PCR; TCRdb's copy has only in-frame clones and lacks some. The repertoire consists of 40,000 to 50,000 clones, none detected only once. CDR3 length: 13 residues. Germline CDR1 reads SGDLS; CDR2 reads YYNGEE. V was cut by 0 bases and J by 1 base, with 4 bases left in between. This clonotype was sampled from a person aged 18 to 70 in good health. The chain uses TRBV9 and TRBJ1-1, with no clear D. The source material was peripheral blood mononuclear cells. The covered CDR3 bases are TGTGCCAGCAGCGTAGCTCGGAACACTGAA. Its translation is CASSVARNTE. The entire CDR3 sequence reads CASSVARNTEAFF.